The T cell receptor beta chain under discussion was sequenced for a study of shared clonotypes between healthy human individuals. The germline V gene has CDR1 MDHEN and CDR2 SYDVKM. This CDR3 is built from 12 residues. The V and J ends lost 6 bases and 9 bases, in that order; junction bases with no gene match: 8. Here immunoSEQ multiplex PCR was the method, and the copy in TCRdb shows in-frame clones only, minus some. The data hold millions of clones, with about 95% observed a single time. CD8 cells classed as naive were CD45RO-negative and positively selected for CCR7, excluding terminally differentiated effector memory CD45RA+ cells.

The chain is built from TRBV28 and TRBJ2-7; 7 bases agree with TRBD1. Sequenced material: naive CD8+ T cells sorted from blood. The TCR was taken from a man aged 18 to 30 in good health. For the CDR3, the DNA is TGTGCCAGCAGCCCTAGGGGGCGCGGGCAGTACTTC. Translated: CASSPRGRGQYF.